This TCR beta chain was sequenced for a study of blood T cell repertoires in COVID-19. On the study more broadly: Samples came from the United States, Italy and Spain, spanning acute and convalescent COVID-19. T cells, B-cell-depleted T cells, or PBMCs provided the cDNA or gDNA that served as material.

Per the germline V gene, CDR1 is SGHRS and CDR2 is YFSETQ. V was trimmed by 2 bases and J by 2 bases, leaving 14 bases between them. The CDR3 is made up of 15 amino acids. One Seattle source followed patients from active infection through their disease course. Source study methods: Reference gene primer amplification gave estimated nucleated cell counts. Assay: immunoSEQ multiplex PCR; the TCRdb copy retains only in-frame clones and omits some. The V and J calls and clone size were taken over from that table, and D and trimming were inferred from the DNA. The sample lists around 60,000 clones, around 80% occurring once.

The receptor was derived from a man aged 25 to 40 with COVID-19, enrolled during active disease. The chain carries TRBV5-1 and TRBJ2-7, with D perhaps TRBD1 (7 bases). Sequencing was performed on peripheral blood. The CDR3 sequence is CASSFGAGGTYEQYF. The CDR3 DNA follows: TGCGCCAGCAGCTTTGGGGCAGGGGGGACCTACGAGCAGTACTTC.